These 17 T cell receptor beta chains were all obtained from the same sample, sequenced in a study of CD8+CD57+ T cells in acquired aplastic anemia. Genomic DNA acted as the template from which TCR beta VDJ combination and CDR3 sequence profiling were carried out. TCRdb independently ran MiXCR on the reads; one entry per CDR3 protein. The sample has some 280,000 distinct CDR3 sequences, approximately 55% seen once. The sequenced material came from sorted CD4+, CD8+, or CD8+CD57+ T cells (not recorded which) from PBMCs. These receptors originate from a human donor with severe aplastic anemia or a healthy control (not recorded which).

The chain joins TRBV29-1 to TRBJ2-5, with TRBD1 matching over 10 bases. The V gene end was trimmed by 8 bases and the J gene end by 5 bases; junction bases not matched to a gene: 8. The CDR3 runs to 13 residues. Germline V CDR1 and CDR2: SQVTM, ANQGSEA. CDR3 residues: CSLRQGAFETQYF. CDR3 sequence (DNA): TGCAGCTTAAGACAGGGGGCTTTCGAGACCCAGTACTTC.

The sample holds many counts of this clonotype. The chain links TRBV5-8 to TRBJ2-3, with TRBD2 identical over 16 bases. After removal of 0 bases from V and 0 bases from J, the junction contained 4 bases not matched to a gene. This CDR3 has 19 amino acids. From germline, CDR1 is SGHTS and CDR2 YDEGEE. The CDR3 nucleotides read TGTGCCAGCAGCTTGGAGGGACTAGCGGGGGGGTTTAGCACAGATACGCAGTATTTT. Its protein is CASSLEGLAGGFSTDTQYF.

The V call is TRBV6-5, the J call TRBJ1-4; 10 bases line up with TRBD1. V lost 2 bases and J lost 5; bases outside the gene matches: 8. The germline gives CDR1 MNHEY, CDR2 SVGAGI. This CDR3 spans 17 amino acids. The CDR3 spells CASSYIKPGQGNEKLFF. CDR3 nucleotides: TGTGCCAGCAGTTACATCAAACCGGGACAGGGGAATGAAAAACTGTTTTTT.

The CDR3 DNA follows: TGCGCCAGCAGCGACGAAACGGGTTACGAGCAGTACTTC. Residues: CASSDETGYEQYF. The genes are TRBV5-1 and TRBJ2-5; D ambiguous. The J call is uncertain, as TRBJ2-7 better fits the DNA end. This CDR3 has 13 residues. Germline V gene data show CDR1 as SGHRS and CDR2 as YFSETQ.

This chain links TRBV9 with TRBJ1-4; perhaps TRBD1 as D (5 bases). Germline V gene lookup returns CDR1 SGDLS and CDR2 YYNGEE. The V gene lost 0 bases and the J gene lost 11 bases, with 20 bases spanning the gap. There are 16 residues in the CDR3. CDR3 nucleotide sequence: TGTGCCAGCAGCGTAGAGGCAGAGGGGAACACTGATAAACTGTTTTTT. Amino acids: CASSVEAEGNTDKLFF.

This rearrangement joins TRBV10-3 to TRBJ2-5; D gene uncertain. V lost 4 bases, J lost 5 bases, and 5 bases lay in between. The CDR3 extends over 11 amino acids. Germline CDR1 is ENHRY and CDR2 is SYGVKD. This CDR3 reads CAISVQETQYF. In DNA, the CDR3 is TGTGCCATCAGTGTACAGGAGACCCAGTACTTC.

Turning to this clonotype: A single base separates this from a much larger clone, so it may be a read error. V and J are TRBV6-2 or TRBV6-3 and TRBJ1-4, with D uncertain. The CDR3 length is 13 residues. CDR1 and CDR2 (germline): MNHEY, SVGEGT. With 3 bases removed from V and 10 bases from J, the gap between germline ends came to 12 bases. Here the CDR3 reads CASSYFGQGKLFF. In nucleotides, the CDR3 is TGTGCCAGCAGTTATTTCGGCCAAGGAAAACTGTTTTTT.

This clonotype came up a few times. The genes are TRBV29-1 and TRBJ1-2; D not certain. The CDR3 contains 8 residues. Trimming removed 7 bases from V and 6 bases from J, with 3 bases in between. Germline values: CDR1 SQVTM, CDR2 ANQGSEA. CDR3 loop: CSENGYTF. In nucleotides, the CDR3 is TGCAGCGAAAATGGCTACACCTTC.

V is TRBV5-5 and J is TRBJ1-2, with 8 bases matching TRBD1. From germline, CDR1 is SGHKS and CDR2 YYEKEE (reference sequence). Unmatched junction bases numbered 5, after V lost 5 bases and J lost 5 bases. The CDR3 totals 13 residues. The CDR3 loop reads CASSRTGRYGYTF. CDR3 sequence (DNA): TGTGCCAGCAGTCGGACAGGGCGGTATGGCTACACCTTC.

The J gene is TRBJ2-1, the V gene TRBV14; D gene unclear. Trimming removed 1 base from V and 6 bases from J, with 16 bases in between. The germline V gene has CDR1 SGHDN and CDR2 FVKESK. The length of the CDR3 is 16 residues. In DNA form, the CDR3 reads TGTGCCAGCAGCCAAGGCCCGAGTGTATTGGTCAATGAGCAGTTCTTC. Translated: CASSQGPSVLVNEQFF.

The chain has TRBV2 and TRBJ2-5, with 11 nucleotides matching TRBD2. This CDR3 has 14 amino acids. With 6 bases clipped from V and 5 bases from J, the junction kept 5 bases outside the gene matches. From germline, CDR1 is SNHLY and CDR2 FYNNEI. The DNA for the CDR3 is TGTGCCAGCAGGACCGGGACTAGCGGTGAGACCCAGTACTTC. Its protein is CASRTGTSGETQYF.

The J gene is TRBJ2-7, the V gene TRBV29-1, with D possibly matching TRBD2 (6 bases). The germline gives CDR1 SQVTM, CDR2 ANQGSEA. CDR3 length: 15 residues. V lost 7 bases to trimming and J lost 5 bases, with 24 bases between them. CDR3 coding DNA: TGCAGCGCATGTGGCGGGGCAGCCGTGGGGAACGAGCAGTACTTC. It yields the protein CSACGGAAVGNEQYF.

This sequence joins TRBV6-1 and TRBJ1-1, with 7 bases lining up with TRBD1. V lost 5 bases to trimming and J lost 3 bases; unmatched junction nucleotides: 9. Looked up from germline, CDR1 is MNHNS and CDR2 is SASEGT. CDR3 length: 15 residues. The CDR3 loop reads CASSRREGADTEAFF. DNA of the CDR3: TGTGCCAGCAGTAGACGTGAGGGGGCGGACACTGAAGCTTTCTTT.

This clonotype was counted a single time. The chain uses TRBV12-5 and TRBJ2-3, with 16 bases aligning to TRBD2. Germline CDR1 and CDR2: LGHNT and FRNRAP. There are 23 residues in the CDR3. Trimming removed 2 bases from V and 1 base from J; junction bases left unmatched: 18. CDR3 sequence: CASGLIPKGLAGGVLNRTDTQYF. The CDR3 DNA reads TGTGCTAGTGGTTTGATACCGAAGGGACTAGCGGGGGGGGTACTTAATCGCACAGATACGCAGTATTTT.

Notes on this clonotype: A much larger clone differs from this one at a single base, so this may be a read error. The chain carries TRBV3-1 and TRBJ2-1, with a tentative D call TRBD1 (5 bases). Gene TRBJ1-2 matches the end of the DNA better, so the J call may be wrong. The CDR3 length is 13 residues. Germline-derived CDR1 and CDR2 are LGHDT and YNNKEL (reference sequence). The CDR3 DNA follows: TGTGCCAGCAGCCAAGATGCGGGACGGTGCTACACCTTC. Translation: CASSQDAGRCYTF.

This clonotype occurred many times. The chain combines TRBV2 with TRBJ2-7; unclear D gene. Looked up from germline, CDR1 is SNHLY and CDR2 is FYNNEI. The germline V and J ends were trimmed by 0 bases and 1 base, with 10 bases remaining between them. The CDR3 sequence is 15 residues long. This CDR3 is CASSEAQSRSYEQYF. In nucleotides, the CDR3 is TGTGCCAGCAGTGAAGCGCAATCGCGGTCCTACGAGCAGTACTTC.

J is TRBJ2-1 and V is TRBV19; no reliable D call. The CDR3 spans 11 residues. Germline CDR1 reads LNHDA; CDR2 reads SQIVND (reference sequence). Trimming removed 3 bases at V and 8 bases at J, with 5 bases between. CDR3: CASSMGYEQFF. The CDR3 region has the DNA TGTGCCAGTAGTATGGGCTATGAGCAGTTCTTC.